This T cell receptor (beta chain) was recorded in a study of T-cell memory formation after mild COVID-19. Study summary: TCR clusters showed largely donor specificity.

From the 5' RACE reads, TCRdb called clonotypes with MiXCR, one entry per CDR3 protein. The table has about 540,000 distinct CDR3 sequences, about a fifth seen once. This clonotype has ten or more counts. What it binds is unknown. Study-level findings and limits: Later expanders leaned CD4+, whereas clones that contracted between day 15 and 85 were balanced CD4/CD8. The authors left the SARS-CoV-2 specificity of second-wave clones peaking on day 37 unconfirmed.

CDR1 and CDR2 from the germline V gene are DFQATT and SNEGSKA (reference sequence). This CDR3 contains 20 residues. V lost 3 bases and J lost 1; bases outside the gene matches: 13. J is TRBJ2-1 and V is TRBV20-1; 15 bases align to TRBD2. The receptor was derived from an adult woman who had mild COVID-19 (a few samples of this study predate the infection). Cell type and time point are not known. Sequencing was carried out using PBMCs or a T cell subset sorted from them (not recorded which). The CDR3 sequence: CSASPLPGLAGGISYNEQFF. The CDR3 nucleotides are TGCAGTGCTAGTCCCTTACCGGGACTAGCGGGAGGAATATCCTACAATGAGCAGTTCTTC.